Shown below are 7 T cell receptor beta chains from a single sample sequenced in a study of T cells in Graves' hyperthyroidism and ophthalmopathy. RNA transcripts gave rise to amplified TCR beta CDR3 regions. Primed by the HTBI set, a first-round RT-PCR was run on the TCR CDR3. A single record per CDR3 protein comes from TCRdb applying MiXCR to the multiplex PCR reads. The sample records roughly 350,000 distinct CDR3 sequences, more than 12% being singletons. Material for sequencing was blood. These receptors came from a woman in her twenties or thirties with Graves' ophthalmopathy.

This clonotype was seen many times. The chain joins TRBV3-1 to TRBJ2-1; TRBD2 is a possible D gene (8 bases). The germline V and J ends were trimmed by 9 bases and 7 bases, with 25 bases remaining between them. The germline gives CDR1 LGHDT, CDR2 YNNKEL (reference sequence). The CDR3 is made up of 16 amino acids. The chain's CDR3 is CASTTQGGGGSNEQFF. The CDR3 nucleotides are TGTGCCAGTACTACCCAGGGGGGCGGGGGGTCGAATGAGCAGTTCTTC.

This clonotype was seen ten or more times. V gene TRBV28 combines with J gene TRBJ2-7; D not certain. CDR3 length: 14 residues. Trimming cost V 6 bases and J 0 bases, with 12 bases left between them. CDR1 and CDR2 from the germline V gene are MDHEN and SYDVKM. The DNA of the CDR3 is TGTGCCAGCAGGCGGACCGGTAGCTCCTACGAGCAGTACTTC. Its translation is CASRRTGSSYEQYF.

In its sample, this clonotype was seen many times. The chain has TRBV7-9 and TRBJ2-7; 9 bases are a match to TRBD1. Germline-derived CDR1 and CDR2 are SEHNR and FQNEAQ (reference sequence). The CDR3 runs 14 residues. Trimming at V came to 5 bases and at J to 6 bases, leaving 8 bases not matched to a gene. CDR3 sequence: CASSVTGTGSEQYF. CDR3 DNA: TGTGCCAGCAGCGTTACCGGGACAGGGTCCGAGCAGTACTTC.

In its sample, this clonotype was seen many times. The chain recombines TRBV11-2 with TRBJ1-1; D perhaps matches TRBD1 (5 bases). The ends were cut back, 4 bases at V and 4 bases at J, with 16 bases in the middle. The CDR3 has 15 residues. CDR1 is SGHAT and CDR2 is FQNNGV in the germline V gene. The CDR3 DNA reads TGTGCCAGCAGCTCACGCCCAGCCCAGGGCACTGAAGCTTTCTTT. Translation: CASSSRPAQGTEAFF.

This clonotype was seen at least ten times. This chain connects TRBV28 to TRBJ1-5; D not certain. Germline V gene sequence: CDR1 MDHEN, CDR2 SYDVKM. Trimming left V 7 bases short and J 4 bases short, with 8 bases between. The CDR3 extends over 12 amino acids. In DNA form, the CDR3 reads TGTGCCAGCACCAACAGTAATCAGCCCCAGCATTTT. Amino acids: CASTNSNQPQHF.

In its sample, this clonotype was seen many times. The chain joins TRBV7-2 to TRBJ1-5, with 7 nucleotides matching TRBD1. Trimming at V came to 0 bases and at J to 6 bases, leaving 5 bases not matched to a gene. Germline CDR1 is SGHTA and CDR2 is FQGNSA. The CDR3 totals 15 residues. The CDR3 region is CASSLANYRGQPQHF. The CDR3 DNA reads as TGTGCCAGCAGCTTAGCAAATTACAGGGGTCAGCCCCAGCATTTT.

This clonotype was seen a few times. The rearrangement links TRBV15 to TRBJ2-5; D possibly corresponds to TRBD1 (5 bases). V lost 0 bases to trimming and J lost 3 bases, with 8 bases between them. The CDR3 is 14 residues long. Germline loops: CDR1 LNHNV, CDR2 YYDKDF (reference sequence). CDR3 protein: CATSREDIKETQYF. The DNA of the CDR3 is TGTGCCACCAGCAGAGAGGACATAAAAGAGACCCAGTACTTC. The full variable domain, its missing parts supplied by reference TRBV15 and TRBJ2-5, is DAMVIQNPRYQVTQFGKPVTLSCSQTLNHNVMYWYQQKSSQAPKLLFHYYDKDFNNEADTPDNFQSRRPNTSFCFLDIRSPGLGDTAMYLCATSREDIKETQYFGPGTRLLVL.